The TCR beta chain described here comes from a study of OX40 agonist ivuxolimab in advanced cancers. Repertoires were generated with immunoSEQ multiplex PCR, while TCRdb's copy carries only in-frame clones and drops some. The sample has tens of thousands of clones; about nine tenths are singletons. With respect to this clone: No antigen is known for it.

Sampling of blood occurred at baseline, cycle 4 day 1, and cycle 7 day 1. General study points: Expanded clones were, on average, more numerous in CD8+ T cells than in CD4+.

The CDR3 covers 15 residues. V dropped 1 base and J dropped 5 bases, with 15 bases sitting between them. From germline, CDR1 is SGHAT and CDR2 FQDESV (reference sequence). Here the sequenced sample was CD4+ or CD8+ T cells sorted from blood, taken in a trial of the OX40 agonist ivuxolimab. This clonotype was obtained from an adult with an advanced solid tumor such as melanoma, head and neck, liver or kidney cancer. The chain links TRBV11-1 to TRBJ2-7, with D possibly TRBD1 on 6 matching bases. The CDR3 sequence is CASSLDSGTRNEQYF. CDR3 in DNA: TGTGCCAGCAGCTTAGATTCGGGGACAAGGAACGAGCAGTACTTC.